These T cell receptor beta chains were read from a single sample in a study of blood T cell repertoires in COVID-19. Only in-frame clones appear in the TCRdb table, and some are missing; sequencing was by immunoSEQ multiplex PCR. The table includes about 130,000 clones, about 80% detected once. Material for sequencing was peripheral blood. All receptors come from a human donor in a cohort sampled during active COVID-19. Each CDR3 is given with its conserved first and last residue. Each record gives: clone size, J gene, D gene, V gene, CDR3 protein, CDR3 DNA. D genes are given only for firm matches. Expanded clones get a size class; other rows say once, few or many, or leave the size out.

clone_size: NA; j_call: TRBJ2-3; d_call: NA; v_call: TRBV11-2; cdr3_aa: CASRAPGETDTQYF; cdr3_nt: TGTGCCAGCAGAGCCCCGGGGGAGACAGATACGCAGTATTTT
clone_size: NA; j_call: TRBJ2-7; d_call: TRBD2; v_call: TRBV4-2; cdr3_aa: CASSQVPGAGGGFSYEQYF; cdr3_nt: TGTGCCAGCAGCCAAGTCCCGGGAGCGGGGGGAGGATTCTCCTACGAGCAGTACTTC
clone_size: NA; j_call: TRBJ2-5; d_call: NA; v_call: TRBV29-1; cdr3_aa: CSVSLEEETQYF; cdr3_nt: TGCAGCGTTTCCTTGGAGGAGGAGACCCAGTACTTC
clone_size: NA; j_call: TRBJ1-1; d_call: TRBD1; v_call: TRBV10-2; cdr3_aa: CASSGQGASEAFF; cdr3_nt: TGCGCCAGCAGTGGGCAGGGGGCCTCTGAAGCTTTCTTT
clone_size: NA; j_call: TRBJ1-1; d_call: NA; v_call: TRBV30; cdr3_aa: CAWAPDFGQKNTEAFF; cdr3_nt: TGTGCCTGGGCTCCAGACTTCGGACAGAAGAACACTGAAGCTTTCTTT
clone_size: NA; j_call: TRBJ1-1; d_call: TRBD1; v_call: TRBV11-2; cdr3_aa: CASSRRTGGNTEAFF; cdr3_nt: TGTGCCAGCAGCCGGAGGACAGGGGGCAACACTGAAGCTTTCTTT
clone_size: NA; j_call: TRBJ1-2; d_call: NA; v_call: TRBV6-5; cdr3_aa: CASSYLPGERSGYTF; cdr3_nt: TGTGCCAGCAGTTACCTTCCCGGGGAGAGGTCAGGCTACACCTTC
clone_size: few; j_call: TRBJ2-2; d_call: NA; v_call: TRBV6-4; cdr3_aa: CASSDRSGELFF; cdr3_nt: TGTGCCAGCAGTGATAGATCCGGGGAGCTGTTTTTT
clone_size: NA; j_call: TRBJ1-5; d_call: TRBD1; v_call: TRBV28; cdr3_aa: CASSPGTVGNQPQHF; cdr3_nt: TGTGCCAGCAGTCCTGGGACAGTGGGCAATCAGCCCCAGCATTTT
clone_size: NA; j_call: TRBJ1-1; d_call: TRBD1; v_call: TRBV5-5; cdr3_aa: CASSQGVGRGQTEAFF; cdr3_nt: TGTGCCAGCAGCCAGGGGGTTGGCAGGGGGCAGACTGAAGCTTTCTTT
clone_size: few; j_call: TRBJ1-2; d_call: NA; v_call: TRBV5-5; cdr3_aa: CASSRTDLYGYTF; cdr3_nt: TGTGCCAGCAGTCGGACAGACCTCTATGGCTACACCTTC
clone_size: NA; j_call: TRBJ2-2; d_call: NA; v_call: TRBV6-5; cdr3_aa: CASSTQGNTGELFF; cdr3_nt: TGTGCCAGCAGTACCCAGGGAAACACCGGGGAGCTGTTTTTT
clone_size: NA; j_call: TRBJ2-5; d_call: NA; v_call: TRBV4-2; cdr3_aa: CASSQGSQETQYF; cdr3_nt: TGTGCCAGCAGCCAAGGTTCTCAAGAGACCCAGTACTTC
clone_size: NA; j_call: TRBJ1-5; d_call: NA; v_call: TRBV28; cdr3_aa: CASSLAAPSQPQHF; cdr3_nt: TGTGCCAGCAGTTTAGCCGCTCCGAGCCAGCCCCAGCATTTT
clone_size: once; j_call: TRBJ2-2; d_call: TRBD2; v_call: TRBV4-2; cdr3_aa: CASSQGVAGARTGELFF; cdr3_nt: TGTGCCAGCAGCCAAGGGGTAGCGGGGGCCCGGACCGGGGAGCTGTTTTTT
clone_size: NA; j_call: TRBJ2-7; d_call: NA; v_call: TRBV5-6; cdr3_aa: CASSFGRAYEQYF; cdr3_nt: TGTGCCAGCAGCTTCGGGCGGGCCTACGAGCAGTACTTC
clone_size: NA; j_call: TRBJ2-5; d_call: TRBD1; v_call: TRBV24-1; cdr3_aa: CATSDTGTGNFETQYF; cdr3_nt: TGTGCCACCAGTGACACCGGGACAGGGAATTTCGAGACCCAGTACTTC
clone_size: NA; j_call: TRBJ2-5; d_call: TRBD2; v_call: TRBV19; cdr3_aa: CASSIGGLAGKETQYF; cdr3_nt: TGTGCCAGTAGTATAGGGGGACTAGCGGGGAAAGAGACCCAGTACTTC
clone_size: NA; j_call: TRBJ1-6; d_call: NA; v_call: TRBV9; cdr3_aa: CASNREGGARSDSPLHF; cdr3_nt: TGTGCCAGCAACCGAGAGGGGGGGGCGAGGTCGGATTCACCCCTCCACTTT
clone_size: NA; j_call: TRBJ1-1; d_call: NA; v_call: TRBV7-9; cdr3_aa: CASSPDARAAFF; cdr3_nt: TGTGCCAGCAGCCCCGATGCCAGGGCTGCTTTCTTT
clone_size: NA; j_call: TRBJ2-1; d_call: NA; v_call: TRBV12-3/TRBV12-4; cdr3_aa: CASSLHHNEQFF; cdr3_nt: TGTGCCAGCAGTTTACATCACAATGAGCAGTTCTTC
clone_size: few; j_call: TRBJ1-3; d_call: NA; v_call: TRBV5-6; cdr3_aa: CASSLLSRESGNTIYF; cdr3_nt: TGTGCCAGCAGCTTGCTGTCGAGGGAGTCTGGAAACACCATATATTTT
clone_size: NA; j_call: TRBJ1-5; d_call: NA; v_call: TRBV30; cdr3_aa: CAWGPRIAGSQHF; cdr3_nt: TGTGCCTGGGGTCCCCGTATAGCAGGGTCCCAGCATTTT
clone_size: once; j_call: TRBJ2-7; d_call: TRBD2; v_call: TRBV6-5; cdr3_aa: CASSYRPSGSYEQYF; cdr3_nt: TGTGCCAGCAGTTACCGGCCTAGCGGTTCCTACGAGCAGTACTTC